The 21 T cell receptor beta chains given below trace back to one sample, sequenced in a study of T cells in localized non-small cell lung cancer. The data were produced by immunoSEQ multiplex PCR, yet TCRdb's version contains in-frame clones alone and is incomplete. The table has under 50,000 clones, 80% to 90% seen once; the top ten hold over 5.5%. Sequenced here: peripheral blood mononuclear cells, sampled before any cancer treatment. The source of these receptors is a male donor at least 60 years old with stage II lung adenocarcinoma.

For this clone: A junction boundary mismatches the germline segment, possibly from a read error. The chain is built from TRBV7-9 and TRBJ1-3; D gene uncertain. Germline CDR1 is SEHNR and CDR2 is FQNEAQ (reference sequence). This CDR3 spans 14 amino acids. The CDR3 DNA reads TGTGCCAGCAGCGTAGCTCTCTCTGGAAACACCATATATTTT. Its protein product is CASSVALSGNTIYF.

The chain uses TRBV9 and TRBJ1-1; 7 nucleotides line up with TRBD1. Germline loops: CDR1 SGDLS, CDR2 YYNGEE. The CDR3 is 12 amino acids. V shed 4 bases and J 5 bases; nucleotides not matched to a gene: 2. The CDR3 DNA reads TGTGCCAGCAGCCAGGGACAGACTGAAGCTTTCTTT. This sequence encodes CASSQGQTEAFF.

This chain joins TRBV11-2 and TRBJ1-2; D ambiguous. The CDR3 is 15 amino acids. Germline CDR1 is SGHAT and CDR2 is FQNNGV. The V gene lost 1 base and the J gene lost 2 bases, with 11 bases spanning the gap. CDR3 bases: TGTGCCAGCAGCTTAGGAGTAGAATCAAACTATGGCTACACCTTC. Amino acid sequence: CASSLGVESNYGYTF.

The chain recombines TRBV7-2 with TRBJ2-4; D is unclear. The CDR3 spans 18 residues. Germline CDR1 reads SGHTA; CDR2 reads FQGNSA. V lost 1 base and J lost 0, with 16 bases in between. The CDR3 spells CASSLGSPRRVAKNIQYF. The CDR3 coding sequence is TGTGCCAGCAGCTTAGGAAGCCCCCGGCGAGTAGCCAAAAACATTCAGTACTTC.

The chain couples TRBV5-1 to TRBJ1-1; D call uncertain. The CDR3 loop spans 13 amino acids. V was clipped by 0 bases and J by 10 bases, with 13 bases between them. Per the germline V gene, CDR1 is SGHRS and CDR2 is YFSETQ. CDR3 protein: CASSLEGPRGAFF. In DNA, the CDR3 is TGCGCCAGCAGCTTGGAAGGCCCCCGGGGAGCTTTCTTT.

The V call is TRBV11-2, the J call TRBJ2-3, with D perhaps matching TRBD1 (6 bases). CDR3 length equals 15 residues. The V end was cut by 8 bases, the J end by 0 bases, with 15 bases between. Per the germline V gene, CDR1 is SGHAT and CDR2 is FQNNGV. The CDR3 loop is CASFATGISTDTQYF. In DNA form, the CDR3 reads TGTGCCAGCTTTGCTACAGGGATTAGCACAGATACGCAGTATTTT.

The V call is TRBV14, the J call TRBJ2-7; either TRBD1 or TRBD2 may fit D (5 bases each). Trimming stripped 5 bases from V and 2 bases from J, with 13 bases between. The V gene's germline CDR1 is SGHDN and CDR2 FVKESK. The CDR3 loop spans 14 amino acids. CDR3 protein: CASSFSRGPYEQYF. CDR3 coding DNA: TGTGCCAGCAGCTTCAGCCGGGGCCCCTACGAGCAGTACTTC.

The chain is built from TRBV7-2 and TRBJ2-7; no firm D call. Trimming shortened V by 2 bases and J by 0 bases, and 11 bases separated the two germline ends. Germline lookup yields CDR1 SGHTA and CDR2 FQGNSA. There are 15 residues in the CDR3. The CDR3 protein is CASSLSSASSYEQYF. In nucleotides, the CDR3 is TGTGCCAGCAGCTTAAGTTCTGCTAGCTCCTACGAGCAGTACTTC. Full variable domain (remainder filled in from reference TRBV7-2 and TRBJ2-7): GAGVSQSPSNKVTEKGKDVELRCDPISGHTALYWYRQSLGQGLEFLIYFQGNSAPDKSGLPSDRFSAERTGGSVSTLTIQRTQQEDSAVYLCASSLSSASSYEQYFGPGTRLTVT.

CDR3 loop: CASSTYQPQHF. The CDR3 DNA reads as TGTGCCAGCAGCACCTATCAGCCCCAGCATTTT. This chain joins TRBV7-3 and TRBJ1-5; no firm D call. V was cut by 5 bases and J by 5 bases, with 4 bases left in between. The CDR3 consists of 11 residues. Germline lookup yields CDR1 SGHTA and CDR2 FQGTGA.

The CDR3 here is CASSLSDRALSYEQYF. The CDR3 nucleotides read TGTGCCAGCAGTTTATCGGACAGGGCCCTGTCCTACGAGCAGTACTTC. This chain connects TRBV27 to TRBJ2-7; the match to TRBD1 covers 8 bases. Germline V CDR1 and CDR2: MNHEY, SMNVEV (reference sequence). V shed 0 bases and J 1 base; nucleotides not matched to a gene: 5. CDR3 length: 16 amino acids.

This chain links TRBV28 with TRBJ1-1; D is uncertain. CDR3 length: 13 amino acids. In germline, CDR1 is MDHEN, CDR2 SYDVKM. Trimming took 2 bases from V and 11 from J, leaving 15 bases between them. CDR3 amino acids: CASSLKYPLRAFF. The CDR3 DNA follows: TGTGCCAGCAGTTTAAAGTACCCTCTGCGGGCTTTCTTT. Full variable domain (remainder filled in from reference TRBV28 and TRBJ1-1): DVKVTQSSRYLVKRTGEKVFLECVQDMDHENMFWYRQDPGLGLRLIYFSYDVKMKEKGDIPEGYSVSREKKERFSLILESASTNQTSMYLCASSLKYPLRAFFGQGTRLTVV.

V is TRBV9 and J is TRBJ2-3; D not resolved. The CDR3 contains 14 residues. With 1 base removed from V and 4 bases from J, the gap between germline ends came to 10 bases. Germline lookup yields CDR1 SGDLS and CDR2 YYNGEE. CDR3 nucleotide sequence: TGTGCCAGCAGCGTATCGGGTGTCCCAGATACGCAGTATTTT. It is translated as CASSVSGVPDTQYF.

This clone was picked up one time. J is TRBJ1-4 and V is TRBV19, with D unclear. Deletions cut 5 bases from V and 7 bases from J, with 8 bases between. Germline CDR1 reads LNHDA; CDR2 reads SQIVND (reference sequence). The CDR3 is 12 residues long. CDR3 nucleotides: TGTGCCAGTAGTCCAGGAGGTGAAAAACTGTTTTTT. It translates to CASSPGGEKLFF.

V and J are TRBV5-1 and TRBJ2-5, with D hard to call. Deletions cut 4 bases from V and 1 base from J, with 14 bases between. CDR1 and CDR2 (germline): SGHRS, YFSETQ. The CDR3 loop spans 15 amino acids. The CDR3 sequence: CASSGIGNSQETQYF. DNA for the CDR3: TGCGCCAGCAGCGGTATAGGGAACAGCCAAGAGACCCAGTACTTC.

The rearrangement joins TRBV27 to TRBJ2-5; possibly TRBD2 for D (6 bases). This CDR3 region has 15 residues. Trimming removed 2 bases from V and 3 bases from J, with 13 bases in between. In germline, CDR1 is MNHEY, CDR2 SMNVEV (reference sequence). CDR3 protein: CASSLGREAKETQYF. The CDR3 coding sequence is TGTGCCAGCAGTTTAGGCAGGGAGGCAAAAGAGACCCAGTACTTC.

The chain uses TRBV18 and TRBJ2-1; D is perhaps TRBD1 (6 bases). The CDR3 is 16 residues long. The germline gives CDR1 KGHSH, CDR2 LQKENI. V was shortened by 1 base and J by 2 bases, with 12 bases between the two germline ends. CDR3 residues: CASSPRSGVAYNEQFF. DNA for the CDR3: TGTGCCAGCTCACCACGTTCAGGGGTTGCCTACAATGAGCAGTTCTTC.

This chain joins TRBV25-1 and TRBJ2-7, with 9 bases lining up with TRBD1. Germline V gene lookup returns CDR1 MGHDK and CDR2 SYGVNS. The CDR3 loop spans 15 amino acids. The junction had 6 bases not matched to a gene; V was cut back by 3 bases and J by 3 bases. CDR3 DNA sequence: TGTGCCAGCAGTGAGTCTCTGACAGGGGGCTACGAGCAGTACTTC. This sequence encodes CASSESLTGGYEQYF.

This chain connects TRBV28 to TRBJ2-7; D ambiguous. Trimming left V 8 bases short and J 9 bases short, with 14 bases between. CDR1 and CDR2 from the germline V gene are MDHEN and SYDVKM. The CDR3 has 11 residues. CDR3 bases: TGTGCCAGCGCGAAGGGTTTGGGGCAGTACTTC. Residues: CASAKGLGQYF.

This chain connects TRBV6-1 to TRBJ2-7; D is undetermined. V lost 0 bases and J 0 bases, leaving 6 bases between the germline ends. CDR3 length equals 14 residues. In germline, CDR1 is MNHNS, CDR2 SASEGT. The CDR3 DNA reads as TGTGCCAGCAGTGAAGCGTCCAACTCCTACGAGCAGTACTTC. Its protein is CASSEASNSYEQYF.

The chain uses TRBV6-6 and TRBJ1-4, with D perhaps matching TRBD1 (5 bases). CDR3 length: 15 residues. The V end was cut by 0 bases, the J end by 7 bases, with 12 bases between. Looked up from germline, CDR1 is MNHNY and CDR2 is SVGAGI (reference sequence). CDR3 nucleotide sequence: TGTGCCAGCAGTTACTCAAGGGGAACTCGTGAAAAACTGTTTTTT. Amino acid sequence: CASSYSRGTREKLFF.

This chain joins TRBV7-2 and TRBJ2-1, with 15 bases lining up with TRBD2. The CDR3 runs to 17 residues. The germline CDR1 and CDR2 sequences are SGHTA and FQGNSA. With 1 base clipped from V and 10 bases from J, the junction kept 8 bases outside the gene matches. The CDR3 sequence is CASSLGTSGRVGGEQFF. The CDR3 DNA follows: TGTGCCAGCAGCTTAGGGACTAGCGGGAGGGTGGGGGGGGAGCAGTTCTTC. Looking up the rest from reference TRBV7-2 and TRBJ2-1 gives the full variable domain: GAGVSQSPSNKVTEKGKDVELRCDPISGHTALYWYRQSLGQGLEFLIYFQGNSAPDKSGLPSDRFSAERTGGSVSTLTIQRTQQEDSAVYLCASSLGTSGRVGGEQFFGPGTRLTVL.